This note documents a single T cell receptor (beta chain) sequence. This receptor's antigen is unknown. Base qualities are not provided; no much larger clone lies one nucleotide away. Libraries were built with 5' RACE. A second PCR of about 6 to 11 cycles was performed with a sample-barcoded 5' primer and a J-beta primer mix. Each TCR beta cDNA molecule received a unique molecular identifier from a template-switch 5' adaptor carrying 12 random nucleotides. At least 3 million CDR3-containing paired-end reads were obtained from each sample. The Mint cDNA synthesis kit, primed by a TRBC-specific oligonucleotide, was used to synthesize first-strand cDNA from all RNA. After uracil-DNA glycosylase treatment, a first 18-cycle PCR used universal primers M1SS and BC2_uni_R on all cDNA. The study's own analysis went as follows. For normalization, 1 million high-quality reads, each with a distinct molecular identifier, were randomly selected from each sample. Reads with shared molecular identifiers were discarded instead of being binned into consensus sequences. MiTCR, with a Q25 quality threshold and the strictest error-elimination algorithm, was used for CDR3 identification, clonotype clustering and error correction. Lower-bound total TCR beta diversity was estimated with a nonparametric unseen species model using Euler transformation. TCRdb passed the public sequencing reads through fastp at Q25 and MiXCR, retaining productive beta sequences. Entries that share a CDR3 protein sequence are merged under the most common genes and DNA. The V and J calls follow TCRdb's processing rather than the paper's. Within this sample are some 1,800,000 distinct CDR3 sequences, with roughly two fifths of them counted one time only. The top ten clones comprise roughly 23% of the sample.

Via the germline V gene (reference sequence), CDR1 is SEHNR and CDR2 FQNEAQ. The CDR3 sequence holds 16 residues, the cysteine and phenylalanine included. Only the CDR3 DNA is retained, 48 bases long and in frame from the first base. Relative to germline, V is 4 bases shorter and J is 5 bases shorter, with 20 bases between their ends. The 35 to 40 donors, aged about 6 to 95 years, were systemically healthy Caucasian individuals from Russia. Each donor gave around 9.8 milliliters of peripheral blood, collected into EDTA-treated Vacutainer tubes. PBMCs were isolated by Ficoll-Paque density-gradient centrifugation, with at least 6.5 million obtained per sample. Trizol reagent was used to extract total RNA from the PBMCs, yielding at least 6 micrograms per sample. For every donor, flow cytometry on a PBMC aliquot measured the percentage of naive CD45RAhigh/CD27high T cells. This sample was taken from a study of blood T cells in healthy people across ages (dated by TCRdb to the mid-2010s). About the study as a whole: Template switching captured roughly one uniquely barcoded TCR beta cDNA molecule per two T cells in model experiments. Age-related changes in TCR beta repertoire diversity were measured in the study by deep sequencing normalized with unique cDNA molecular identifiers. The donors were split into four age groups: young (average 16 years), middle-aged (about 40), aged (62) and long-lived (roughly 80). To avoid experimental bias, donors of different ages were randomly spread across the sequencing lanes. For two donors (one aged 18 to 30 and one aged 80 or older), the study analyzed two additional independent replicas of 1 million unique cDNA reads from the same blood draw. The research as a whole found: Because donor CMV infection status was unknown, age-related changes in expanded clonotypes were potentially confounded. Because profiling used bulk unsorted PBMCs, naive and antigen-experienced compartments could not be compared conclusively. Observed TCR beta diversity correlated strongly with the percentage of naive T cells measured by flow cytometry. Estimates of total diversity from one million sequenced T cells were regarded as lower bounds and underestimates. Observed TCR beta diversity per million T cells fell roughly linearly with age, and a significant reduction was already apparent by age around 39. Compared with the aged group, the long-lived group had more naive CD4+ T cells, fewer expanded clones and increased TCR diversity, a pattern suggesting age selection.

The receptor was isolated from a human donor in good health. The chain employs TRBV7-9 and TRBJ1-2; a weak D assignment points to TRBD1 (5 bases agree). What was sequenced was blood. The DNA sequence follows: TGTGCCAGCAGCTCTGCCGGAGGCACAGGAGGGTATGGCTACACCTTC. The translation is CASSSAGGTGGYGYTF.